One sample yielded the 29 T cell receptor beta chains listed below, sequenced in a study of Ad26.COV2.S vaccination and SARS-CoV-2 variants. The data were produced by immunoSEQ multiplex PCR, yet TCRdb's version contains in-frame clones alone and is incomplete. The sample records roughly 40,000 clones, roughly four fifths being singletons. The input for sequencing was peripheral blood, taken after recovery from COVID-19. These receptors all stem from a human donor who had recovered from COVID-19.

The V call is TRBV24-1, the J call TRBJ2-3, with D possibly matching TRBD1 (6 bases). V was clipped by 6 bases and J by 5 bases, with 14 bases between them. This CDR3 has 14 residues. Germline V gene sequence: CDR1 KGHDR, CDR2 SFDVKD. As DNA, the CDR3 is TGTGCCACCAGTTCTGGGGGCGCAGGAGATACGCAGTATTTT. This encodes CATSSGGAGDTQYF.

This chain joins TRBV27 and TRBJ1-4, with 8 nucleotides matching TRBD1. The CDR3 runs to 14 residues. The trim removed 6 bases at V and 7 bases at J, leaving 7 bases unmatched. Germline CDR1 reads MNHEY; CDR2 reads SMNVEV (reference sequence). CDR3 region: CASSNRGSGEKLFF. CDR3 DNA: TGTGCCAGCAGCAACAGGGGGTCGGGTGAAAAACTGTTTTTT.

The chain has TRBV3-1 (or the pseudogene TRBV3-2) and TRBJ1-6, with D possibly matching TRBD1 (5 bases). CDR1 and CDR2 (germline): LGHDT, YNNKEL (reference sequence). The germline V and J ends were trimmed by 4 bases and 0 bases, with 13 bases remaining between them. The CDR3 length is 17 residues. CDR3 in amino acids: CASSPRGGGSYNSPLHF. CDR3 sequence (DNA): TGTGCCAGCAGCCCCAGAGGTGGGGGCTCCTATAATTCACCCCTCCACTTT.

In the case of this clone: Other DNA sequences in the sample encode the same CDR3. The chain joins TRBV12-3 or TRBV12-4 to TRBJ1-1; D remains ambiguous. V was pared by 3 bases and J by 1 base, with 6 bases between. This CDR3 comprises 13 residues. The DNA of the CDR3 is TGTGCCAGCAGTTTCTTTGGGAACACTGAAGCTTTCTTT. As protein: CASSFFGNTEAFF.

This clone was counted a single time. The rearrangement joins TRBV13 to TRBJ2-7; 7 bases fit TRBD2. The V gene end was trimmed by 5 bases and the J gene end by 0 bases; junction bases not matched to a gene: 7. From germline, CDR1 is PRHDT and CDR2 FYEKMQ (reference sequence). The CDR3 contains 15 residues. The CDR3 nucleotides are TGTGCCAGCAGCCCTACCGGGGGGAGCTCCTACGAGCAGTACGTC. Translating it yields CASSPTGGSSYEQYV.

The chain recombines TRBV18 with TRBJ2-1; TRBD2 matches at 15 bases. The germline CDR1 and CDR2 sequences are KGHSH and LQKENI. There are 16 residues in the CDR3. J gave up 9 bases and V 1 base, and 4 bases lay outside the gene matches. As DNA, the CDR3 is TGTGCCAGCTCACCACGGGGACTAGCGGGAGGCGTTGAGCAGTTCTTC. Translation gives CASSPRGLAGGVEQFF.

The chain has TRBV7-9 and TRBJ1-2; D gene ambiguous. The CDR3 is 13 amino acids. V lost 0 bases and J 8 bases, leaving 10 bases between the germline ends. Germline assignment: CDR1 SEHNR and CDR2 FQNEAQ (reference sequence). The CDR3 nucleotides read TGTGCCAGCAGCTTAGCGGAAACGTACGGCTACACCTTC. It specifies CASSLAETYGYTF. The variable domain in full, completed from reference TRBV7-9 and TRBJ1-2, reads DTGVSQNPRHKITKRGQNVTFRCDPISEHNRLYWYRQTLGQGPEFLTYFQNEAQLEKSRLLSDRFSAERPKGSFSTLEIQRTEQGDSAMYLCASSLAETYGYTFGSGTRLTVV.

This chain uses TRBV19 with TRBJ1-5; TRBD1 might be the D (5 bases). Germline assignment: CDR1 LNHDA and CDR2 SQIVND (reference sequence). V lost 10 bases, J lost 3 bases, and 19 bases lay in between. The CDR3 is 15 residues long. The CDR3 is CATSPGGYYNQPQHF. CDR3 nucleotide sequence: TGTGCCACTAGCCCCGGGGGATACTACAATCAGCCCCAGCATTTT.

This clone was seen only once. The CDR3 sequence is CASSLAQGFSGNTIYF. DNA for the CDR3: TGTGCCAGCAGCTTAGCCCAGGGCTTTTCTGGAAACACCATATATTTT. This chain uses TRBV13 with TRBJ1-3, with D maybe TRBD1 (5 bases). The V and J ends lost 1 base and 1 base respectively, with 11 bases between them. CDR1 and CDR2 from the germline V gene are PRHDT and FYEKMQ (reference sequence). This CDR3 has 16 amino acids.

CDR3 region: CASSYSHGGSQETQYF. Written as DNA, the CDR3 is TGTGCCAGCAGTTACTCGCACGGGGGGTCCCAAGAGACCCAGTACTTC. The rearrangement joins TRBV6-6 to TRBJ2-5, with 7 bases that match TRBD2. CDR1 is MNHNY and CDR2 is SVGAGI in the germline V gene (reference sequence). J lost 1 base, V lost 0 bases, and 5 bases had no gene match. There are 16 residues in the CDR3.

This chain connects TRBV27 to TRBJ1-1; D remains unclear. In germline, CDR1 is MNHEY, CDR2 SMNVEV (reference sequence). Trimming left V 5 bases short and J 1 base short, with 8 bases between. The CDR3 has 13 residues. CDR3 nucleotide sequence: TGTGCCAGCAGTAACCGGGAGAACACTGAAGCTTTCTTT. It encodes CASSNRENTEAFF.

This clone came up once. This chain uses TRBV5-1 with TRBJ2-7, with unresolved D. This CDR3 has 13 residues. The V end was cut by 2 bases, the J end by 0 bases, with 6 bases between. Germline V gene lookup returns CDR1 SGHRS and CDR2 YFSETQ. The CDR3: CASSLGSSYEQYF. CDR3 in DNA: TGCGCCAGCAGCTTAGGGTCCTCCTACGAGCAGTACTTC. The full variable domain, completed using reference TRBV5-1 and TRBJ2-7, is KAGVTQTPRYLIKTRGQQVTLSCSPISGHRSVSWYQQTPGQGLQFLFEYFSETQRNKGNFPGRFSGRQFSNSRSEMNVSTLELGDSALYLCASSLGSSYEQYFGPGTRLTVT.

The chain's CDR3 is CASRDGSYNEQFF. CDR3 bases: TGTGCCAGCAGGGACGGTTCCTACAATGAGCAGTTCTTC. The V and J genes are TRBV12-3 or TRBV12-4 and TRBJ2-1; no firm D call. This CDR3 comprises 13 residues. The ends were cut back, 6 bases at V and 1 base at J, with 7 bases in the middle.

The sample holds a few counts of this clone. For the CDR3, the DNA is TGTGCCAGCAGCTACGGACTAGCGGGAGGGAAAGAGACCCAGTACTTC. Encoded protein: CASSYGLAGGKETQYF. The chain has TRBV7-2 and TRBJ2-5; TRBD2 matches 15 bases. Germline loops: CDR1 SGHTA, CDR2 FQGNSA. The V and J ends lost 4 bases and 3 bases, in that order; junction bases with no gene match: 3. This CDR3 is built from 16 residues.

This clone was observed once. The rearrangement uses TRBV5-8 and TRBJ2-7, with 12 bases lining up with TRBD2. V gave up 3 bases and J gave up 7 bases; unmatched junction bases: 14. This CDR3 region has 17 residues. Germline loops: CDR1 SGHTS, CDR2 YDEGEE. This chain's CDR3 is CASSYTPSGRAMGEQYF. DNA for the CDR3: TGTGCCAGCAGCTATACCCCTAGCGGGAGGGCCATGGGTGAGCAGTACTTC.

This clone has just a few counts. The chain carries TRBV5-1 and TRBJ2-3; the match to TRBD2 covers 9 bases. The V and J ends lost 0 bases and 4 bases, in that order; junction bases with no gene match: 3. Germline V gives CDR1 SGHRS, CDR2 YFSETQ. The CDR3 has 15 residues. The CDR3 nucleotides read TGCGCCAGCAGCTTGGGGCGGGAGGGCGCAGATACGCAGTATTTT. It yields the protein CASSLGREGADTQYF.

This sequence joins TRBV7-8 and TRBJ2-1; D gene unclear. The CDR3 is 15 amino acids. V was clipped by 3 bases and J by 5 bases, with 14 bases between them. Germline assignment: CDR1 SGHVS and CDR2 FQNEAQ. The chain's CDR3 is CASSFGVGLNNEQFF. CDR3 bases: TGTGCCAGCAGCTTCGGAGTCGGGCTGAACAATGAGCAGTTCTTC.

V and J are TRBV6-5 and TRBJ1-2; weak D call: TRBD1 (5 bases). Trimming pared 9 bases from V and 3 bases from J, leaving 17 bases between. From germline, CDR1 is MNHEY and CDR2 SVGAGI. This CDR3 comprises 14 residues. CDR3 DNA: TGTGCCAGTCGGGGCGGCGGGGTATACTATGGCTACACCTTC. This sequence encodes CASRGGGVYYGYTF.

V is TRBV4-1 and J is TRBJ1-2; D gene unclear. The ends were cut back, 1 base at V and 6 bases at J, with 9 bases in the middle. Germline V gene sequence: CDR1 MGHRA, CDR2 YSYEKL. The CDR3 length is 13 residues. The CDR3 loop reads CASSQGESDGYTF. The DNA for the CDR3 is TGCGCCAGCAGCCAAGGGGAATCGGATGGCTACACCTTC.

V usage is TRBV5-1 and J usage is TRBJ2-3, with TRBD2 matching over 9 bases. The CDR3 spans 14 residues. Germline-derived CDR1 and CDR2 are SGHRS and YFSETQ. V lost 6 bases and J lost 4; bases outside the gene matches: 6. The CDR3, as DNA: TGCGCCAGCATGACGACTAGCGGATCAGATACGCAGTATTTT. The encoded protein is CASMTTSGSDTQYF.

The rearrangement uses TRBV5-8 and TRBJ1-2, with 11 bases lining up with TRBD1. The CDR3 is 19 amino acids. Unmatched junction bases numbered 14, after V lost 0 bases and J lost 4 bases. Germline CDR1 SGHTS, CDR2 YDEGEE. CDR3: CASSLEFGQGAGFAYGYTF. For the CDR3, the DNA is TGTGCCAGCAGCTTGGAGTTTGGACAGGGGGCAGGGTTTGCCTATGGCTACACCTTC.

The chain employs TRBV9 and TRBJ1-1; the match to TRBD1 covers 7 bases. In germline, CDR1 is SGDLS, CDR2 YYNGEE. Losses at the gene ends were 3 bases for V and 8 bases for J; bases not matched to a gene: 4. The CDR3 totals 12 residues. The CDR3 protein is CASSGGTAEAFF. CDR3 coding DNA: TGTGCCAGCAGCGGGGGGACAGCCGAAGCTTTCTTT.

This chain links TRBV21-1 with TRBJ2-5. TRBV21-1 is listed as a pseudogene. The CDR3 extends over 14 amino acids. The CDR3 DNA sequence: TGTGCCAGCAGCAAAGGGTGCCCTCCGGAGACCCAGTACTTC. This gives the protein CASSKGCPPETQYF.

This clone was seen only once. This chain connects TRBV6-6 to TRBJ1-2; possible D gene TRBD1, 6 bases. This CDR3 has 13 amino acids. Trimming took off 6 bases at V and 4 bases at J, with 12 bases between the two ends. Germline V gene lookup returns CDR1 MNHNY and CDR2 SVGAGI (reference sequence). The CDR3 DNA sequence: TGTGCCAGCAGCTCCGGACAGTTCTATGGCTACACCTTC. It codes for CASSSGQFYGYTF.

The table lists this clone with a few counts. V and J are TRBV28 and TRBJ1-3; D perhaps matches TRBD1 (6 bases). Germline V gene data show CDR1 as MDHEN and CDR2 as SYDVKM. CDR3 length equals 15 residues. Deletions cut 6 bases from V and 0 bases from J, with 12 bases between. The DNA of the CDR3 is TGTGCCAGCAGAGAACAGGGCCTCTCTGGAAACACCATATATTTT. Protein sequence: CASREQGLSGNTIYF.

The chain employs TRBV29-1 and TRBJ1-4, with a possible D match to TRBD1 (6 bases). This CDR3 region has 14 residues. V was trimmed by 5 bases and J by 7 bases, leaving 17 bases between them. CDR1 is SQVTM and CDR2 is ANQGSEA in the germline V gene. The CDR3 region has the DNA TGCAGCGTTACGGGGGGCAGAGTTAGTGAAAAACTGTTTTTT. It is translated as CSVTGGRVSEKLFF.

This clone was detected a few times. The rearrangement uses TRBV7-2 and TRBJ1-5, with 8 bases lining up with TRBD1. There are 16 residues in the CDR3. V shed 6 bases and J 0 bases; nucleotides not matched to a gene: 7. CDR1 and CDR2 (germline): SGHTA, FQGNSA. The CDR3 DNA sequence: TGTGCCAGCAGTCAAGGACAGGGTGCTAGCAATCAGCCCCAGCATTTT. Residues: CASSQGQGASNQPQHF.

This chain links TRBV10-3 with TRBJ2-1; 11 nucleotides align to TRBD2. The CDR3 is 15 residues long. Germline assignment: CDR1 ENHRY and CDR2 SYGVKD. Germline trimming cut 6 bases from V and 8 bases from J; bases unmatched to any gene: 9. For the CDR3, the DNA is TGTGCCATCAGGCCAACTAGCGGGAGTTTCGATGAGCAGTTCTTC. It specifies CAIRPTSGSFDEQFF.

The chain joins TRBV27 to TRBJ2-1; 8 bases fit TRBD1. Germline values: CDR1 MNHEY, CDR2 SMNVEV (reference sequence). J was trimmed by 3 bases and V by 7 bases; bases with no gene match: 11. The CDR3 totals 16 residues. CDR3 sequence (DNA): TGTGCCAGCAACGACAGGGGTGGCGGTCACTACAATGAGCAGTTCTTC. Translated: CASNDRGGGHYNEQFF.